This is a list of T cell receptor beta chains from one sample in a study of shared clonotypes between healthy human individuals. Profiling relied on immunoSEQ multiplex PCR, and the TCRdb table lists in-frame clones only, not all of them. This table holds about 680,000 clones, around 73% found once. Sequencing input: memory CD4+ T cells sorted from blood. These receptors were taken from a woman aged 25 to 39 in good health. Both conserved end residues are part of each CDR3.

J | V | length | CDR3
TRBJ2-3 | TRBV21-1 | 18 | CASSHQSRSGRVPDTQYF
TRBJ2-6 | TRBV19 | 13 | CASSPPGANVLTF
TRBJ2-3 | TRBV5-6 | 16 | CASSWITSRSTDTQYF
TRBJ2-1 | TRBV2 | 15 | CASSGSGSSYNEQFF
TRBJ2-7 | TRBV28 | 13 | CASLLAGVGEQYF
TRBJ2-6 | TRBV29-1 | 13 | CSVIEPGANVLTF
TRBJ2-7 | TRBV18 | 15 | CASSGGLAGTYEQYF
TRBJ2-1 | TRBV5-1 | 15 | CASSVAVSSYNEQFF
TRBJ1-3 | TRBV6-6 | 16 | CASSYSGRNSGNTIYF
TRBJ1-1 | TRBV2 | 11 | CASAVWDEAFF
TRBJ1-1 | TRBV30 | 13 | CAWSRQGDTEAFF
TRBJ2-1 | TRBV18 | 16 | CASSPLRPSGINEQFF
TRBJ2-7 | TRBV30 | 13 | CAWSVSYLDEQYF
- | TRBV25-1 | 14 | CASSSSGGNYEQYF
TRBJ1-5 | TRBV2 | 15 | CASMGQGLGNQPQHF
TRBJ2-3 | TRBV6-6 | 16 | CASSYLRRGRTDTQYF
TRBJ2-7 | TRBV28 | 15 | CASSRTGERLYEQYF
TRBJ1-1 | TRBV5-1 | 16 | CASSWETGIMNTEAFF
TRBJ2-2 | TRBV4-1 | 13 | CASSQRITGELFF
TRBJ2-2 | TRBV5-1 | 16 | CASLYESGSNTGELFF
TRBJ2-3 | TRBV28 | 14 | CASSLGLFTDTQYF
TRBJ2-5 | TRBV2 | 13 | CASSWRTQETQYF
TRBJ2-1 | TRBV7-9 | 17 | CASSLEGATSSYNEQFF
TRBJ1-4 | TRBV2 | 15 | CASRGKGATNEKLFF
TRBJ1-1 | TRBV6-5 | 13 | CASRDISNTEAFF
TRBJ2-5 | TRBV14 | 15 | CASSQVWDSQETQYF
TRBJ2-4 | TRBV13 | 15 | CASSEGRSGKNIQYF
TRBJ1-1 | TRBV5-1 | 14 | CASSLVQVGTEAFF
TRBJ2-2 | TRBV28 | 13 | CASTVQDGGELFF